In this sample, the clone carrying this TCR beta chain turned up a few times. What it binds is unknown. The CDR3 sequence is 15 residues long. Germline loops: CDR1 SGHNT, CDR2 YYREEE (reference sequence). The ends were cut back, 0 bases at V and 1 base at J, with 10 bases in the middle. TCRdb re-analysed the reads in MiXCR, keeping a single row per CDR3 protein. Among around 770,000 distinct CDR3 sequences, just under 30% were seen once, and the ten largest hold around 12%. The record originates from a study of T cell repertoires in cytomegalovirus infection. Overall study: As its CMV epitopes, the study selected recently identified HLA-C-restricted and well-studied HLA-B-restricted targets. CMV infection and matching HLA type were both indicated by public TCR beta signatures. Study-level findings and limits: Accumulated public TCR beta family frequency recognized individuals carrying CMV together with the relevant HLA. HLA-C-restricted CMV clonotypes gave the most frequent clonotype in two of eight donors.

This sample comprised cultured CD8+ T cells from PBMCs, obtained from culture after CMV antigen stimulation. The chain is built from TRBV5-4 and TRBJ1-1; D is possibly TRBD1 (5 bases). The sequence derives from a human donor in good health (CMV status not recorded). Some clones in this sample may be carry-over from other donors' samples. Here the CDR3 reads CASSLGGRANTEAFF. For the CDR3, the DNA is TGTGCCAGCAGCTTGGGTGGCAGGGCGAACACTGAAGCTTTCTTT.